This passage covers 30 T cell receptor beta chains from one sample sequenced in a study of T cell repertoires in cytomegalovirus infection. Antigens for these TCRs are unknown. From the reads, TCRdb called clonotypes with MiXCR, one entry per CDR3 protein. The sample has roughly 500,000 distinct CDR3 sequences, 33% seen once; the top ten hold about a sixth. Sequenced here: cultured PBMCs, sampled from culture after CMV antigen stimulation. Source of these receptors: a human donor in good health (CMV status not recorded). Some clones in this sample may be carry-over from other donors' samples.

The rearrangement uses TRBV11-3 and TRBJ2-1; D ambiguous. Germline V lookup: CDR1 SGHNT, CDR2 YENEEA. V was trimmed by 5 bases and J by 0 bases, leaving 14 bases between them. This CDR3 comprises 16 residues. In nucleotides, the CDR3 is TGTGCCAGCAGCCCCTGGGCGGAGAGCTCCTACAATGAGCAGTTCTTC. It translates to CASSPWAESSYNEQFF.

A few counts support this clonotype. V is TRBV7-9 and J is TRBJ1-2, with a possible D match to TRBD1 (5 bases). Germline lookup yields CDR1 SEHNR and CDR2 FQNEAQ (reference sequence). This CDR3 has 14 residues. Trimming removed 6 bases from V and 6 bases from J, with 17 bases in between. The CDR3 nucleotides read TGTGCCAGCAGTTCTGGGGGTCAGGAAGATGGCTACACCTTC. Protein: CASSSGGQEDGYTF.

The CDR3 sequence is CASSLGGGTLETQYF. CDR3 in DNA: TGTGCCAGCAGCTTAGGAGGAGGAACCCTTGAGACCCAGTACTTC. V is TRBV7-2 and J is TRBJ2-5, with D possibly being TRBD2 (5 bases). Germline V gene lookup returns CDR1 SGHTA and CDR2 FQGNSA. V lost 1 base and J lost 5, with 14 bases in between. CDR3 length: 15 residues.

This chain links TRBV7-8 with TRBJ2-2; D is possibly TRBD2 (6 bases). Germline V gene lookup returns CDR1 SGHVS and CDR2 FQNEAQ. Trimming pared 5 bases from V and 2 bases from J, leaving 21 bases between. There are 18 residues in the CDR3. CDR3 nucleotide sequence: TGTGCCAGCAGCCCACGCTCGGGAGCCTTCCCTAACACCGGGGAGCTGTTTTTT. Amino acids: CASSPRSGAFPNTGELFF.

The table lists this clonotype with a few counts. The rearrangement links TRBV7-2 to TRBJ2-7, with D perhaps TRBD2 (6 bases). The V gene lost 4 bases and the J gene lost 4 bases, with 20 bases spanning the gap. The germline V gene has CDR1 SGHTA and CDR2 FQGNSA. This CDR3 comprises 16 residues. The CDR3 spells CASSYRGLPNLYEQYF. The CDR3 coding sequence is TGTGCCAGCAGCTACCGGGGACTTCCGAATCTGTACGAGCAGTACTTC.

The chain uses TRBV20-1 and TRBJ1-5, with D perhaps TRBD1 (6 bases). The CDR3 has 13 amino acids. CDR1 and CDR2 (germline): DFQATT, SNEGSKA (reference sequence). Trimming took off 4 bases at V and 0 bases at J, with 7 bases between the two ends. CDR3 DNA: TGCAGTGCTACGGGACATAGCAATCAGCCCCAGCATTTT. It encodes CSATGHSNQPQHF.

The chain is built from TRBV7-2 and TRBJ2-2; 9 nucleotides align to TRBD1. This CDR3 region has 18 residues. V dropped 4 bases and J dropped 1; count of bases not matched to a gene: 10. Germline CDR1 and CDR2: SGHTA and FQGNSA. The CDR3 sequence: CASSSAYAGQGNTGELFF. The CDR3 coding sequence is TGTGCCAGCAGCTCAGCGTATGCGGGACAGGGGAACACCGGGGAGCTGTTTTTT.

The table lists this clonotype with a few counts. The chain combines TRBV12-3 or TRBV12-4 with TRBJ2-1; tentatively, D is TRBD2 (5 bases). This CDR3 spans 17 amino acids. V lost 6 bases and J lost 0, with 18 bases in between. Here the CDR3 DNA reads TGTGCCAGCAGCCAACCCCACGAGGGAGTCTCCTACAATGAGCAGTTCTTC. Translating it yields CASSQPHEGVSYNEQFF.

The J gene is TRBJ2-7, the V gene TRBV6-2 or TRBV6-3; TRBD2 might be the D (6 bases). Per the germline V gene, CDR1 is MNHEY and CDR2 is SVGEGT. The CDR3 runs 14 residues. With 2 bases removed from V and 5 bases from J, the gap between germline ends came to 13 bases. DNA for the CDR3: TGTGCCAGCAGTTACCGTGAGCGGGTCCACGAGCAGTACGTC. Translation gives CASSYRERVHEQYV.

The CDR3 loop is CASSILGSVNEQYF. The CDR3 nucleotides read TGTGCCAGTAGTATCCTCGGGAGTGTGAACGAGCAGTACTTC. The V gene is TRBV19, the J gene TRBJ2-7; the D gene is possibly TRBD2 (6 bases). Per the germline V gene, CDR1 is LNHDA and CDR2 is SQIVND (reference sequence). Between the trimmed V and J ends, which lost 3 bases and 5 bases, there was a span of 14 bases. The CDR3 is made up of 14 amino acids.

This clonotype was seen many times. The chain uses TRBV7-2 and TRBJ2-7, with unresolved D. This CDR3 comprises 11 residues. V was shortened by 6 bases and J by 5 bases, with 8 bases between the two germline ends. Germline loops: CDR1 SGHTA, CDR2 FQGNSA. The CDR3 DNA reads TGTGCCAGCAGTCCCCGAAACGAGCAGTACTTC. Its translation is CASSPRNEQYF.

The chain carries TRBV7-2 and TRBJ1-6; D unclear. The CDR3 loop spans 15 amino acids. The germline CDR1 and CDR2 sequences are SGHTA and FQGNSA. Trimming stripped 1 base from V and 6 bases from J, with 10 bases between. The CDR3 loop is CASSLGTLTNSPLHF. The CDR3, as DNA: TGTGCCAGCAGCTTAGGGACCTTAACTAATTCACCCCTCCACTTT.

V is TRBV7-6 and J is TRBJ2-2, with a tentative D call TRBD1 (6 bases). The germline V gene has CDR1 SGHVS and CDR2 FNYEAQ. The CDR3 consists of 16 residues. The V end was cut by 7 bases, the J end by 4 bases, with 19 bases between. The CDR3 loop is CASTLGARGPTGELFF. In DNA, the CDR3 is TGTGCCAGCACCTTGGGGGCTCGGGGACCCACCGGGGAGCTGTTTTTT.

The chain joins TRBV2 to TRBJ2-7, with 11 bases lining up with TRBD2. The length of the CDR3 is 15 residues. Looked up from germline, CDR1 is SNHLY and CDR2 is FYNNEI. V was pared by 6 bases and J by 6 bases, with 10 bases of the junction left unmatched. Here the CDR3 reads CASRPTSGSATEQYF. The CDR3 DNA sequence: TGTGCCAGCAGACCTACTAGCGGGAGCGCGACCGAGCAGTACTTC.

This clonotype showed up just a few times. V gene TRBV5-4 combines with J gene TRBJ2-3, with 9 nucleotides matching TRBD2. V was clipped by 4 bases and J by 4 bases; unmatched bases: 16. The CDR3 consists of 18 residues. CDR1 SGHNT and CDR2 YYREEE come from the germline V gene (reference sequence). CDR3 nucleotides: TGTGCCAGCAGCAGACCCTCCAGGTTAGCGGGAGCTTCAGATACGCAGTATTTT. Protein sequence: CASSRPSRLAGASDTQYF.

V and J are TRBV20-1 and TRBJ2-1; 8 nucleotides line up with TRBD2. V shed 3 bases, J shed 3 bases, and the junction held 7 bases outside the gene matches. CDR3 length: 15 amino acids. Germline CDR1 and CDR2: DFQATT and SNEGSKA (reference sequence). The CDR3 bases are TGCAGTGCTAGGGCGGGACTAGAGCTCTACAATGAGCAGTTCTTC. Protein: CSARAGLELYNEQFF.

A few counts support this clonotype. The CDR3 region is CASSQGSSGYYGYTF. The CDR3 region has the DNA TGCGCCAGCAGCCAAGGCAGCTCAGGGTACTATGGCTACACCTTC. The chain has TRBV4-1 and TRBJ1-2; possible D gene TRBD1, 5 bases. The CDR3 covers 15 residues. Trimming pared 1 base from V and 3 bases from J, leaving 12 bases between. CDR1 MGHRA and CDR2 YSYEKL come from the germline V gene.

V and J are TRBV6-2 or TRBV6-3 and TRBJ2-1; TRBD2 matches at 9 bases. V gave up 7 bases and J gave up 9 bases; unmatched junction bases: 22. The CDR3 length is 18 residues. Per the germline V gene, CDR1 is MNHEY and CDR2 is SVGEGT. The CDR3 coding sequence is TGTGCCAGCATGGTACCCCCTCTAGCGGGACCCCCCCTCGGTGAGCAGTTCTTC. Encoded protein: CASMVPPLAGPPLGEQFF.

The chain links TRBV7-2 to TRBJ1-5; TRBD1 aligns across 12 bases. Germline V CDR1 and CDR2: SGHTA, FQGNSA. Germline trimming cut 5 bases from V and 0 bases from J; bases unmatched to any gene: 8. The CDR3 runs to 18 residues. CDR3 bases: TGTGCCAGCAGCGGAGCCGGGACAGGGGGCGGTAGCAATCAGCCCCAGCATTTT. Translation gives CASSGAGTGGGSNQPQHF. The full variable domain, in which reference TRBV7-2 and TRBJ1-5 provide the parts outside the CDR3, is GAGVSQSPSNKVTEKGKDVELRCDPISGHTALYWYRQSLGQGLEFLIYFQGNSAPDKSGLPSDRFSAERTGGSVSTLTIQRTQQEDSAVYLCASSGAGTGGGSNQPQHFGDGTRLSIL.

The chain employs TRBV12-3 or TRBV12-4 and TRBJ1-2; D call uncertain. The CDR3 length is 13 residues. V lost 4 bases, J lost 4 bases, and 10 bases lay in between. CDR3 residues: CASSYGRSYGYTF. The CDR3 region has the DNA TGTGCCAGCAGTTATGGGCGGAGCTATGGCTACACCTTC.

There are a few counts of this clonotype. CDR3 region: CASSLEGRFYEQYF. The CDR3 DNA follows: TGTGCCAGCAGCTTAGAAGGCCGATTCTACGAGCAGTACTTC. This chain uses TRBV7-2 with TRBJ2-7; D call uncertain. Trimming took off 1 base at V and 3 bases at J, with 10 bases between the two ends. This CDR3 is built from 14 residues. Germline V gives CDR1 SGHTA, CDR2 FQGNSA. Full variable domain (rest looked up from reference TRBV7-2 and TRBJ2-7): GAGVSQSPSNKVTEKGKDVELRCDPISGHTALYWYRQSLGQGLEFLIYFQGNSAPDKSGLPSDRFSAERTGGSVSTLTIQRTQQEDSAVYLCASSLEGRFYEQYFGPGTRLTVT.

The sample holds many counts of this clonotype. This rearrangement joins TRBV3-1 to TRBJ1-5; no definite D call. V gave up 2 bases and J gave up 7 bases, with 12 bases separating them. This CDR3 comprises 14 residues. The germline V gene has CDR1 LGHDT and CDR2 YNNKEL (reference sequence). The CDR3 nucleotides read TGTGCCAGCAGCCAACATCCGCGTAACCAGCCCCAGCATTTT. Translation: CASSQHPRNQPQHF.

This sequence joins TRBV7-2 and TRBJ1-2, with 7 positions matching TRBD1. From germline, CDR1 is SGHTA and CDR2 FQGNSA. This CDR3 comprises 14 residues. Trimming removed 5 bases from V and 4 bases from J; junction bases left unmatched: 7. The CDR3 nucleotides read TGTGCCAGCAGCCAAACAGGGGCGAGCTATGGCTACACCTTC. Residues: CASSQTGASYGYTF.

This clonotype is labeled medium-sized. The rearrangement links TRBV7-2 to TRBJ2-1; D is possibly TRBD1 (6 bases). The germline V gene encodes CDR1 SGHTA and CDR2 FQGNSA. This CDR3 spans 13 amino acids. V was trimmed by 5 bases and J by 6 bases, leaving 11 bases between them. CDR3 residues: CASSVGHRNEQFF. The CDR3 DNA reads as TGTGCCAGCAGCGTGGGACACCGCAATGAGCAGTTCTTC. The entire variable domain, with the rest obtained from reference TRBV7-2 and TRBJ2-1, is as follows: GAGVSQSPSNKVTEKGKDVELRCDPISGHTALYWYRQSLGQGLEFLIYFQGNSAPDKSGLPSDRFSAERTGGSVSTLTIQRTQQEDSAVYLCASSVGHRNEQFFGPGTRLTVL.

The chain joins TRBV7-2 to TRBJ2-7, with D unresolved. Trimming took 4 bases from V and 6 from J, leaving 10 bases between them. Germline V gene sequence: CDR1 SGHTA, CDR2 FQGNSA. The CDR3 length is 12 residues. In DNA, the CDR3 is TGTGCCAGCAGCTCAGGACGGTTCGAGCAGTACTTC. Encoded protein: CASSSGRFEQYF. The variable domain in full, with the rest retrieved from reference TRBV7-2 and TRBJ2-7, is GAGVSQSPSNKVTEKGKDVELRCDPISGHTALYWYRQSLGQGLEFLIYFQGNSAPDKSGLPSDRFSAERTGGSVSTLTIQRTQQEDSAVYLCASSSGRFEQYFGPGTRLTVT.

This clonotype was found many times. J is TRBJ2-5 and V is TRBV7-2; D may be TRBD1 (6 bases). The CDR3 is made up of 13 amino acids. Per the germline V gene, CDR1 is SGHTA and CDR2 is FQGNSA. V was clipped by 6 bases and J by 5 bases, with 13 bases between them. The CDR3, as DNA: TGTGCCAGCAGTTCAGGGGTTCACGAGACCCAGTACTTC. Translating gives CASSSGVHETQYF.

In its sample, this clonotype was seen a few times. V is TRBV7-2 and J is TRBJ2-7; unclear D gene. The germline V and J ends were trimmed by 2 bases and 5 bases, with 10 bases remaining between them. Germline lookup yields CDR1 SGHTA and CDR2 FQGNSA. The CDR3 is 13 amino acids. The CDR3 coding sequence is TGTGCCAGCAGCTTACAACGGTCGGACGAGCAGTACTTC. It translates to CASSLQRSDEQYF.

The chain is built from TRBV19 and TRBJ2-1; D remains ambiguous. Between the trimmed V and J ends, which lost 1 base and 9 bases, there was a span of 4 bases. This CDR3 contains 11 residues. Germline CDR1 and CDR2: LNHDA and SQIVND (reference sequence). Here the CDR3 reads CASSIATEQFF. The CDR3, as DNA: TGTGCCAGTAGTATAGCAACTGAGCAGTTCTTC.

The chain's CDR3 is CASSPHSDPVTSTDTQYF. The DNA of the CDR3 is TGTGCCAGCAGTCCACATAGCGACCCGGTTACTAGCACAGATACGCAGTATTTT. This rearrangement joins TRBV27 to TRBJ2-3; a weak D match, TRBD2 (5 bases). This CDR3 region has 18 residues. Germline V lookup: CDR1 MNHEY, CDR2 SMNVEV (reference sequence). V gave up 5 bases and J gave up 0 bases, with 21 bases separating them.

The sample holds a few counts of this clonotype. The V call is TRBV7-9, the J call TRBJ2-3; 11 bases match TRBD1. There are 15 residues in the CDR3. Germline V gene sequence: CDR1 SEHNR, CDR2 FQNEAQ (reference sequence). The trim removed 5 bases at V and 3 bases at J, leaving 4 bases unmatched. In DNA form, the CDR3 reads TGTGCCAGCAGCGCGGGACAGGGGGAGACAGATACGCAGTATTTT. Translating gives CASSAGQGETDTQYF.